This TCR gamma chain is drawn from a study of gamma-delta T cells after stem cell transplantation. TCRdb fed the RT-PCR reads to CATT. Of approximately 1,200 gamma-chain clones listed, roughly 88% are singletons. The ends lost 0 bases at V and 4 bases at J; junction bases unmatched: 6. The CDR3 has 14 amino acids. Germline V gene data show CDR1 as GITISATS and CDR2 as ISYDGTV (reference sequence). The sequence was collected from a human donor. It is not recorded whose cells these are; they may come from a transplant donor. V is TRGV9 and J is TRGJ1 or TRGJ2. The J gene was not available in TCRdb and was assigned here by matching the DNA to germline segments. Sequencing was done on a sample of gamma-delta T cells. The CDR3 DNA reads TGTGCCTTGTGGGAGGTGCAGGAATATTATAAGAAACTCTTT. Amino acids: CALWEVQEYYKKLF.